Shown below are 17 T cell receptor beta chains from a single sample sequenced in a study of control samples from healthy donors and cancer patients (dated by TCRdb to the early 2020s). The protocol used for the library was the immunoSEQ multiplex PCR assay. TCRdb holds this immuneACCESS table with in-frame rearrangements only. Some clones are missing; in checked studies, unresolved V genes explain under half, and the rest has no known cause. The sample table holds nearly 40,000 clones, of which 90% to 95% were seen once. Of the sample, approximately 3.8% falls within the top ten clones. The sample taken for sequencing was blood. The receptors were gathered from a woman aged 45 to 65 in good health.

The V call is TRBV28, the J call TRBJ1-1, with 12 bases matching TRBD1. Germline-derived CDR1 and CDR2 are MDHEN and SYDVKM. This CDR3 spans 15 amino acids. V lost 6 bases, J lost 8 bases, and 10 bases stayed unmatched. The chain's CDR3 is CASSRPGTGGKEAFF. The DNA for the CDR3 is TGTGCCAGCAGCCGTCCCGGGACAGGGGGCAAGGAAGCTTTCTTT. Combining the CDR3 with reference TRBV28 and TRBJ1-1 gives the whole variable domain DVKVTQSSRYLVKRTGEKVFLECVQDMDHENMFWYRQDPGLGLRLIYFSYDVKMKEKGDIPEGYSVSREKKERFSLILESASTNQTSMYLCASSRPGTGGKEAFFGQGTRLTVV.

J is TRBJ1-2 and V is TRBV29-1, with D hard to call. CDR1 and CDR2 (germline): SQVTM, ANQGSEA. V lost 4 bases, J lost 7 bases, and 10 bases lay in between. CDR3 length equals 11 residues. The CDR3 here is CSVVLGAGYTF. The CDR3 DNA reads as TGCAGCGTTGTGCTGGGAGCTGGCTACACCTTC.

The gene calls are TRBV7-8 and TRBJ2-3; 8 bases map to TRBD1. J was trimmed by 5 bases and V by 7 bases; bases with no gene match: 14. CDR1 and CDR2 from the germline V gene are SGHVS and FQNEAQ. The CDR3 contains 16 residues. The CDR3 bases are TGTGCCAGCAAATCCCGGACAGGGTGGGGTAGAGATACGCAGTATTTT. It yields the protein CASKSRTGWGRDTQYF.

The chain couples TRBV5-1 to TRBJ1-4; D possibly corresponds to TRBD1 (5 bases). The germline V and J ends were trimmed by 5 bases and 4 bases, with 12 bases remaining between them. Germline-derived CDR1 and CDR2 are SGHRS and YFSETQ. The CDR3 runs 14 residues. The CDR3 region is CASSLQGNNEKLFF. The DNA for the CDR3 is TGCGCCAGCAGTCTTCAGGGAAATAATGAAAAACTGTTTTTT.

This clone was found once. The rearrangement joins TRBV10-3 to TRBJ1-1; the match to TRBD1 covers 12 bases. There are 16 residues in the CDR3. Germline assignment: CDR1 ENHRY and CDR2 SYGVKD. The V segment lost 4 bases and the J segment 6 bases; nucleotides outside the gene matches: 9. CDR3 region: CAISGTGTGGSAEAFF. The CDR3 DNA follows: TGTGCCATCAGTGGGACCGGGACAGGGGGCTCTGCTGAAGCTTTCTTT.

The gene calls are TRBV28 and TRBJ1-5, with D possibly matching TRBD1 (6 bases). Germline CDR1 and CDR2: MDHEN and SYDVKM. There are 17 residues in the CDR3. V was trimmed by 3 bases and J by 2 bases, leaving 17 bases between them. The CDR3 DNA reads TGTGCCAGCAGTTTGGTACAGGGCCGGTATGGCAATCAGCCCCAGCATTTT. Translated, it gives CASSLVQGRYGNQPQHF.

CDR3 DNA: TGTGCCTGGAGTGTGCGGGGAGGTAATGGCTACACCTTC. Protein: CAWSVRGGNGYTF. V and J are TRBV30 and TRBJ1-2; D gene uncertain. The germline gives CDR1 GTSNPN, CDR2 SVGIG (reference sequence). Between the trimmed V and J ends, which lost 0 bases and 6 bases, there was a span of 11 bases. CDR3 length: 13 residues. The full variable domain, rest sourced from reference TRBV30 and TRBJ1-2, is SQTIHQWPATLVQPVGSPLSLECTVEGTSNPNLYWYRQAAGRGLQLLFYSVGIGQISSEVPQNLSASRPQDRQFILSSKKLLLSDSGFYLCAWSVRGGNGYTFGSGTRLTVV.

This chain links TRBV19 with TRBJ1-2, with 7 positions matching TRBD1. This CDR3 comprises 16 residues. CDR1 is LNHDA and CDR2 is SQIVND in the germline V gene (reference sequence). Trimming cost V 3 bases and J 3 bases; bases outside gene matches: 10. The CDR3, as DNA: TGTGCCAGTAGTATGGGTGACAGGGCACCGTACTATGGCTACACCTTC. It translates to CASSMGDRAPYYGYTF. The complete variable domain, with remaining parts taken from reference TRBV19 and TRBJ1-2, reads DGGITQSPKYLFRKEGQNVTLSCEQNLNHDAMYWYRQDPGQGLRLIYYSQIVNDFQKGDIAEGYSVSREKKESFPLTVTSAQKNPTAFYLCASSMGDRAPYYGYTFGSGTRLTVV.

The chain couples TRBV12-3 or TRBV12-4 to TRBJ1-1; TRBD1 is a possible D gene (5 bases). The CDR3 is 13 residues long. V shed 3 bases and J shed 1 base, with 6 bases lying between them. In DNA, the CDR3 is TGTGCCAGCAGTTTCGGACAGAACACTGAAGCTTTCTTT. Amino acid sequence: CASSFGQNTEAFF.

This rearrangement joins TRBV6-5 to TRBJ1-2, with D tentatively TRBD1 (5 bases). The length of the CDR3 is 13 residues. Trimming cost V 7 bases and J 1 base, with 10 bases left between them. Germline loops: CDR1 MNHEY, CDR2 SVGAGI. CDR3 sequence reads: CASTRQSNYGYTF. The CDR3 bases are TGTGCCAGCACTAGACAGAGTAACTATGGCTACACCTTC.

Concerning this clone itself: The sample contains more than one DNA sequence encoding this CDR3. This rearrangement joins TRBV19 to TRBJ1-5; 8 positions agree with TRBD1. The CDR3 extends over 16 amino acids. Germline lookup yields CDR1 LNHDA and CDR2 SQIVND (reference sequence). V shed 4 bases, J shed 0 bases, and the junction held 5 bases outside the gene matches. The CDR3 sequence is CASSTLGQASNQPQHF. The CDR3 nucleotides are TGTGCCAGTAGTACCTTGGGACAGGCTAGCAATCAGCCCCAGCATTTT.

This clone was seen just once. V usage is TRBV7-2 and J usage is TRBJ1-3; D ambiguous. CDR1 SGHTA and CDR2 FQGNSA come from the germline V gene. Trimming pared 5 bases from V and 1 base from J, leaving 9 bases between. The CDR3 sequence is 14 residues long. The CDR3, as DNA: TGTGCCAGCAGCCCTACGGGTTCTGGAAACACCATATATTTT. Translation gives CASSPTGSGNTIYF.

As DNA, the CDR3 is TGCAGCGTTGAGGATCGGGGAGGTGGCTACACCTTC. Encoded protein: CSVEDRGGGYTF. This rearrangement joins TRBV29-1 to TRBJ1-2; the D is unclear. The germline gives CDR1 SQVTM, CDR2 ANQGSEA. The CDR3 covers 12 residues. Trimming pared 3 bases from V and 7 bases from J, leaving 12 bases between.

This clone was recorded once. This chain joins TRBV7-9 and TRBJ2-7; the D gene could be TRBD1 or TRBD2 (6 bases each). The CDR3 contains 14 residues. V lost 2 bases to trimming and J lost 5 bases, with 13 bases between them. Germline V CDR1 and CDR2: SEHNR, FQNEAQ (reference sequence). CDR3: CASSLRRGSDEQYF. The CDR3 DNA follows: TGTGCCAGCAGCTTACGGAGGGGGTCCGACGAGCAGTACTTC.

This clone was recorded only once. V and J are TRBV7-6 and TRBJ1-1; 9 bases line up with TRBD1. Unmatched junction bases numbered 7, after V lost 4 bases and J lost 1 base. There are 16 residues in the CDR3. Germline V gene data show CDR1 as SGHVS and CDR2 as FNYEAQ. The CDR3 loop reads CASSSLRDRENTEAFF. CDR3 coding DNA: TGTGCCAGCAGCTCTCTCCGGGACAGGGAGAACACTGAAGCTTTCTTT.

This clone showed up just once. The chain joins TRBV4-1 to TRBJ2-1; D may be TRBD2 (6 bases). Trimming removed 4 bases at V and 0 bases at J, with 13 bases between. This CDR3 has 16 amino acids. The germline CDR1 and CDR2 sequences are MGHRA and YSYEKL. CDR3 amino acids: CASSPITTSSYNEQFF. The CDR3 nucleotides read TGCGCCAGCAGCCCCATCACGACTAGCTCCTACAATGAGCAGTTCTTC.

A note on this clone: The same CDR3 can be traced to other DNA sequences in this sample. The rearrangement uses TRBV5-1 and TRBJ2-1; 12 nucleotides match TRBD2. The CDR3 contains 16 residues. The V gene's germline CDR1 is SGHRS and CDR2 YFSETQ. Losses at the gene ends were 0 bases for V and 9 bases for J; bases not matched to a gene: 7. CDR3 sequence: CASSLGSSGGAGEQFF. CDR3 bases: TGCGCCAGCAGCTTGGGTTCTAGCGGGGGGGCCGGTGAGCAGTTCTTC.